The clone carrying this TCR beta chain was picked up many times. The antigen remains unidentified. This record comes from a study of early T cells in non-severe SARS-CoV-2 infection. Whole-study results and caveats: Matches to VDJdb favored anti-spike CD8 responses and missed private and CD4 specificities.

TCRdb used MiXCR to reprocess the 5' RACE reads, holding one entry per CDR3 protein. The sample yields roughly 80,000 distinct CDR3 sequences, over 9% seen once. The CDR3 loop spans 16 amino acids. Germline V CDR1 and CDR2: MDHEN, SYDVKM. The germline V and J ends were trimmed by 8 bases and 4 bases, with 23 bases remaining between them. V gene TRBV28 combines with J gene TRBJ2-5; tentative D call: TRBD1 (5 bases). Sequenced sample: whole blood. The clonotype originates from an adult who was a healthcare worker with PCR-confirmed SARS-CoV-2 infection or an uninfected control (not recorded which). The CDR3 protein is CASGPPGRVGPETQYF. CDR3 DNA sequence: TGTGCCAGCGGGCCCCCGGGCAGGGTAGGACCAGAGACCCAGTACTTC.